Shown below are 9 T cell receptor beta chains from a single sample sequenced in a study of cytomegalovirus exposure and HLA in healthy donors listed by TCRdb under 2017. The receptor library was made with the immunoSEQ multiplex PCR assay. For the multiplex PCR, a mixture combining 60 forward primers for TCR Vbeta segments and 13 reverse primers for TCR Jbeta segments was used. What TCRdb holds here is the immuneACCESS table cut down to in-frame rearrangements. Part of the clones is not present; checked against another copy, under half of the missing clones reflect an unresolved V gene, and the others are unexplained. A total of roughly 120,000 clones appear in this sample, around 70% of them only once. The top ten clones comprise around 4% of the sample. The specimen sequenced was PBMCs. These receptors were taken from a woman between 35 and 50 years old in good health and CMV-seronegative.

This sequence joins TRBV7-2 and TRBJ2-7; 7 bases fit TRBD2. This CDR3 has 16 amino acids. Germline loops: CDR1 SGHTA, CDR2 FQGNSA. V was clipped by 1 base and J by 6 bases; unmatched bases: 12. The CDR3: CASSLVTPFREGEQYF. In DNA form, the CDR3 reads TGTGCCAGCAGCTTAGTGACTCCCTTCAGGGAGGGCGAGCAGTACTTC.

Note on this clone: Sequence at one end of the junction differs from germline and may be a read error. This sequence joins TRBV7-2 and TRBJ2-5; the D is unclear. The CDR3 runs 14 residues. Per the germline V gene, CDR1 is SGHTA and CDR2 is FQGNSA. Here the CDR3 reads CASSLERNQEAQYF. The CDR3 coding sequence is TGTGCCAGCAGCTTAGAACGTAACCAAGAGGCCCAGTACTTC.

The chain combines TRBV6-5 with TRBJ2-3, with 8 bases identical to TRBD1. Trimming cost V 4 bases and J 0 bases; bases outside gene matches: 3. The CDR3 loop spans 15 amino acids. From germline, CDR1 is MNHEY and CDR2 SVGAGI. This CDR3 is CASSFGTGSTDTQYF. In DNA, the CDR3 is TGTGCCAGCAGTTTCGGGACAGGAAGCACAGATACGCAGTATTTT.

The chain couples TRBV2 to TRBJ2-7, with TRBD2 identical over 9 bases. Germline lookup yields CDR1 SNHLY and CDR2 FYNNEI. The CDR3 extends over 13 amino acids. The J segment lost 6 bases and the V segment lost 7 bases, leaving 7 bases of the junction unmatched. For the CDR3, the DNA is TGTGCCAGCATGAGCGGGAGGTCTCGCGAGCAGTACTTC. It encodes CASMSGRSREQYF.

This chain links TRBV29-1 with TRBJ2-5; no clear D gene. This CDR3 has 11 residues. Germline V gene lookup returns CDR1 SQVTM and CDR2 ANQGSEA. Trimming took 5 bases from V and 7 from J, leaving 11 bases between them. The DNA for the CDR3 is TGCAGCGTTCCCGCACAACGGACCCAGTACTTC. Residues: CSVPAQRTQYF.

This chain uses TRBV4-3 with TRBJ2-7; 11 positions match TRBD2. V gave up 1 base and J gave up 0 bases; unmatched junction bases: 8. Germline-derived CDR1 and CDR2 are LGHNA and YSLEER. The CDR3 extends over 18 amino acids. As DNA, the CDR3 is TGCGCCAGCAGCCAAGCTCAACCGGGACTAGCGGACTCCTACGAGCAGTACTTC. As protein: CASSQAQPGLADSYEQYF.

The V call is TRBV15, the J call TRBJ1-4, with D unresolved. The CDR3 spans 13 residues. V was trimmed by 4 bases and J by 8 bases, leaving 11 bases between them. Germline-derived CDR1 and CDR2 are LNHNV and YYDKDF (reference sequence). The CDR3 loop is CATSMAGREKLFF. The CDR3 bases are TGTGCCACCAGCATGGCCGGGAGAGAAAAACTGTTTTTT.

V gene TRBV28 combines with J gene TRBJ2-1; possibly TRBD2 for D (6 bases). The CDR3 is made up of 14 amino acids. V lost 5 bases and J 3 bases, leaving 11 bases between the germline ends. The germline V gene encodes CDR1 MDHEN and CDR2 SYDVKM. The CDR3 reads CASSRSGSYNEQFF. The DNA of the CDR3 is TGTGCCAGCAGTCGTAGCGGTAGCTACAATGAGCAGTTCTTC.

This clone showed up just once. The chain recombines TRBV18 with TRBJ2-3; possibly TRBD2 for D (6 bases). V gave up 3 bases and J gave up 0 bases, with 7 bases separating them. The CDR3 loop spans 14 amino acids. Germline loops: CDR1 KGHSH, CDR2 LQKENI. DNA of the CDR3: TGTGCCAGCTCACCTCTAGCGAGCACAGATACGCAGTATTTT. Translation: CASSPLASTDTQYF.